This T cell receptor (beta chain) appears in the sequencing data of a study of blood T cell repertoires in COVID-19 (TCRdb year 2020). With regard to the full study: The collaborator samples originated in the United States, Italy and Spain and spanned the acute and convalescent phases of COVID-19. The material from the prospective study consisted of cDNA or gDNA derived from T cells, B-cell-depleted T cells, or PBMCs. Deeply sampled blood TCRbeta repertoires from subjects exposed to, actively infected with, or recovered from COVID-19 were included in the dataset. The repertoires were released in a freely available public database intended as a resource for research on the immune response to SARS-CoV-2. Samples were obtained from the ongoing ImmuneRACE study (first 160 participants) and from 1,254 subjects provided by 6 global collaborators. Nearly every sample came with metadata listing a de-identified subject ID, COVID-19 status, age in years and sex. Where available, HLA class I and class II types were obtained from metadata supplied by the sample provider rather than from assay-based typing.

About this clone: What antigen it recognizes has not been identified. It has no much larger one-base neighbor in the sample; base qualities were not kept.

Enrolling through a virtual design, the prospective study's participants ranged in age from roughly 18 to 90 years and lived across some 23 United States geographic areas. Cohort assignment in the prospective study relied on participant-reported clinical history from a screening survey and a study questionnaire. For ImmuneRACE Cohort 3, a participant was defined as recovered based on two consecutive negative NP/OP PCR tests, clearance by a healthcare professional, or resolution of symptoms. In the prospective study, mobile phlebotomists collected whole blood, serum and a nasopharyngeal or oropharyngeal swab from each participant. Participants in the prospective study had the option to provide additional blood draws and questionnaires over a roughly two-month period. Before DNA extraction, prospective study blood samples were shipped either frozen or at room temperature. The immunoSEQ Assay, a bias-controlled multiplex PCR, was used to amplify TCRbeta CDR3 regions from genomic DNA. The authors' analysis ran thus. Within the assay, amplification of reference gene primers was used to estimate how many nucleated cells each sample contained. To quantify the absolute abundance of each unique TCRbeta CDR3 rearrangement, sequence reads were collapsed and filtered. For each sample, productive Simpson clonality was calculated by taking the square root of Simpson's diversity index across productive rearrangements. The clones in this table, taken by TCRdb from immuneACCESS, are in-frame only. Not every clone is retained; where verified, under half of the shortfall comes from an unresolved V gene, and the cause of the rest is unknown. V and J calls and clone size are given by that table; D and trimming were obtained from the DNA. The sample data list 150,000 to 200,000 clones, and 75% to 85% of these were observed just once. Of the sample, approximately 3.6% falls within the top ten clones.

The CDR3 runs 18 residues from the cysteine to the phenylalanine. The DNA shown is the 54-base CDR3, in frame from base 1. For this chain, trimming is 3 bases at the V end and 5 bases at the J end, and the number of junction bases without a gene match is 10. Sequences SNHLY (CDR1) and FYNNEI (CDR2) are obtained from the germline V gene. Points the paper makes about the study in general: The amount of clinical and demographic metadata varied by source and participant and was provided uncurated.

This TCR derives from an older woman who had recovered from COVID-19. Recombination linked TRBV2 to TRBJ2-2; the central 12 bases match TRBD2. Sequencing was carried out using PBMCs or T cells enriched from blood (not recorded which). In nucleotides, the sequence is TGTGCCAGCAGTGATGGGACTAGCGGGCGGATAGGGACCGGGGAGCTGTTTTTT. This yields the protein CASSDGTSGRIGTGELFF. The full variable domain, completed from the reference TRBV2 and TRBJ2-2 proteins outside the CDR3, reads EPEVTQTPSHQVTQMGQEVILRCVPISNHLYFYWYRQILGQKVEFLVSFYNNEISEKSEIFDDQFSVERPDGSNFTLKIRSTKLEDSAMYFCASSDGTSGRIGTGELFFGEGSRLTVL.